Listed below are T cell receptor beta chains from one sample, sequenced in a study of blood T cell repertoires in COVID-19. This table comes from immunoSEQ multiplex PCR, and its TCRdb copy is limited to in-frame clones, with some not included. The sample holds 340,000 or so clones, roughly 85% seen once. Input material: PBMCs or T cells enriched from blood (not recorded which). These receptors originate from a woman aged 40 to 55 with acute COVID-19. Each CDR3 is given without its conserved first and last residue. The order of the fields is J gene, V gene, CDR3 protein.

J gene: TRBJ1-3
V gene: TRBV11-3
CDR3 protein: ASSLDSGTGGNTIY

J gene: TRBJ2-1
V gene: TRBV7-9
CDR3 protein: ASSYPRGGINNEQF

J gene: TRBJ2-3
V gene: TRBV7-6
CDR3 protein: ASSITSGASTDTQY

J gene: TRBJ1-1
V gene: TRBV7-9
CDR3 protein: ASSSAPGGPEAF

J gene: TRBJ2-5
V gene: TRBV19
CDR3 protein: ASSISGTSAGGTQY

J gene: TRBJ2-1
V gene: TRBV9
CDR3 protein: ASSTRDSSGIPYNEQF

J gene: TRBJ2-7
V gene: TRBV6-5
CDR3 protein: ATEYRGLYEQY

J gene: TRBJ1-4
V gene: TRBV9
CDR3 protein: ASSVGVQNEKLF

J gene: TRBJ1-4
V gene: TRBV9
CDR3 protein: ASSVGARWGLGEKLF

J gene: TRBJ2-3
V gene: TRBV9
CDR3 protein: ASSVAGLDTDTQY

J gene: TRBJ2-7
V gene: TRBV6-5
CDR3 protein: ASRRGQEGSYEQY

J gene: TRBJ1-2
V gene: TRBV6-5
CDR3 protein: ASSSGQGVRYT

J gene: TRBJ1-3
V gene: TRBV2
CDR3 protein: ASRGGSLNSGNTIY

J gene: TRBJ1-1
V gene: TRBV7-9
CDR3 protein: ASSIGTTNTEAF

J gene: TRBJ1-3
V gene: TRBV6-5
CDR3 protein: ASSLQEAGNTIY

J gene: TRBJ1-3
V gene: TRBV5-5
CDR3 protein: ASSFAGGSGNTIY

J gene: TRBJ2-5
V gene: TRBV4-1
CDR3 protein: ASSQGPRGPKGQETQY

J gene: TRBJ1-1
V gene: TRBV6-5
CDR3 protein: ASSYGTVNTEAF

J gene: TRBJ1-3
V gene: TRBV7-8
CDR3 protein: ASSLTAAKLSGNTIY

J gene: TRBJ2-1
V gene: TRBV5-8
CDR3 protein: ASSLSGSTDNEQF

J gene: TRBJ2-7
V gene: TRBV4-2
CDR3 protein: ASSQVGDRFTYEQY

J gene: TRBJ1-3
V gene: TRBV18
CDR3 protein: ASSPGQGGNTIY

J gene: TRBJ2-5
V gene: TRBV7-9
CDR3 protein: ASSLRAPSLQETQY

J gene: TRBJ1-1
V gene: TRBV5-1
CDR3 protein: ASSSPGIVDTEAF

J gene: TRBJ1-4
V gene: TRBV4-3
CDR3 protein: ASSQDIVQYNEKLF

J gene: TRBJ1-2
V gene: TRBV18
CDR3 protein: ASSPTPLYGYT

J gene: TRBJ2-2
V gene: TRBV5-1
CDR3 protein: ASSGTSITGELF

J gene: TRBJ1-4
V gene: TRBV6-1
CDR3 protein: ASTRGRLNEKLF

J gene: TRBJ1-2
V gene: TRBV12-3/TRBV12-4
CDR3 protein: ASSSPGGGGYT

J gene: TRBJ2-7
V gene: TRBV7-6
CDR3 protein: ASSLTPGQPYEQY

J gene: TRBJ2-1
V gene: TRBV6-5
CDR3 protein: ASSKTSGRVNEQF

J gene: TRBJ2-7
V gene: TRBV7-8
CDR3 protein: ASSLGGGYEQY

J gene: TRBJ2-5
V gene: TRBV5-5
CDR3 protein: ASSLVVFGTSGTETQY

J gene: TRBJ2-5
V gene: TRBV3-1/TRBV3-2
CDR3 protein: ASSRTSGGETQY

J gene: TRBJ2-7
V gene: TRBV2
CDR3 protein: ASSDVAGEPQY

J gene: TRBJ1-2
V gene: TRBV3-1/TRBV3-2
CDR3 protein: ASSQVPGLGYGYT

J gene: TRBJ2-5
V gene: TRBV5-8
CDR3 protein: ASSLLAKETQY

J gene: .
V gene: TRBV13
CDR3 protein: ASSHGTSGTFSSYNEQF

J gene: TRBJ1-2
V gene: TRBV5-6
CDR3 protein: ASSFVDSPSPGYT

J gene: TRBJ2-1
V gene: TRBV5-1
CDR3 protein: ASSLVVGGRGNEQF

J gene: TRBJ2-7
V gene: TRBV27
CDR3 protein: ASSATSGAYEQY

J gene: TRBJ1-1
V gene: TRBV6-1
CDR3 protein: ASSSSGGGTEAF

J gene: TRBJ2-2
V gene: TRBV15
CDR3 protein: ATSRSLLAGVSTGELF

J gene: TRBJ1-2
V gene: TRBV7-8
CDR3 protein: ASSLYRDGYT

J gene: TRBJ1-2
V gene: TRBV19
CDR3 protein: ASSMRSYGYT

J gene: TRBJ1-1
V gene: TRBV18
CDR3 protein: ASSPGGGAGAF

J gene: TRBJ1-4
V gene: TRBV9
CDR3 protein: ASSVGTGGEKLF

J gene: TRBJ2-2
V gene: TRBV4-3
CDR3 protein: ASSQDPTSGGAVGELF

J gene: TRBJ1-1
V gene: TRBV28
CDR3 protein: ASTQTGDGNTEAF

J gene: TRBJ2-3
V gene: TRBV24-1
CDR3 protein: ATSDLAGTSTDTQY

J gene: TRBJ1-4
V gene: TRBV7-8
CDR3 protein: ASSLGRGTNEKLF

J gene: TRBJ1-2
V gene: TRBV9
CDR3 protein: ASSIEDRGSNYGYT

J gene: TRBJ1-2
V gene: TRBV29-1
CDR3 protein: SVASPQGARGYGYT

J gene: TRBJ1-2
V gene: TRBV28
CDR3 protein: ASSPVRENYGYT

J gene: TRBJ1-4
V gene: TRBV12-3/TRBV12-4
CDR3 protein: ASASGVGEKLF

J gene: TRBJ2-6
V gene: TRBV27
CDR3 protein: ASSLSESGANVLT

J gene: TRBJ2-2
V gene: TRBV5-1
CDR3 protein: ASSPGQGAVFLGELF

J gene: TRBJ2-3
V gene: TRBV2
CDR3 protein: ASSPGLGADTQY

J gene: TRBJ1-4
V gene: TRBV10-3
CDR3 protein: AIGAGAREKLF